This is a list of T cell receptor beta chains from one sample in a study of cytomegalovirus exposure and HLA in healthy donors. Produced via immunoSEQ multiplex PCR; TCRdb's table is partial and in-frame only. The repertoire consists of fewer than 200,000 clones, with 85% occurring once and the leading ten covering more than 2%. The sample taken for sequencing was PBMCs. Every receptor here comes from a young man in good health and CMV-seropositive. The CDR3 runs from the conserved cysteine through the conserved F or W. D genes are given only for firm matches. Only part of the rows carry a size: once, few, many, or a class if the clone is expanded.

>TRBV4-3|NA|NA|TRBJ1-4
CASSQRFVEGGPGRSEKLFF
>TRBV5-1|TRBD2|once|TRBJ2-5
CASSLIGTSGVMGRWSQETQYF
>TRBV19|TRBD1|NA|TRBJ1-2
CASSRSGTGRYGYTF
>TRBV7-9|NA|NA|TRBJ2-1
CASRLSDSNNEQFF
>TRBV11-3|TRBD1|NA|TRBJ2-3
CASSYRVGGGSDTQYF
>TRBV30|TRBD1|NA|TRBJ1-5
CAWRAKDRDNQPQHF
>TRBV30|TRBD1|NA|TRBJ1-2
CAWRRTGNSSYTF
>TRBV4-1|TRBD1|NA|TRBJ1-1
CASSRSLRETGDTEAFF
>TRBV27|NA|NA|TRBJ2-1
CASSPPVHAGNEQFF
>TRBV18|NA|NA|TRBJ2-7
CASSPTGPFSYEQYF
>TRBV5-1|NA|NA|TRBJ1-1
CASSLPGRTENTEAFF
>TRBV19|TRBD1|NA|TRBJ2-7
CASSSRQGVIPYEQYF
>TRBV29-1|NA|once|TRBJ1-2
CSVEDRAAGYTF
>TRBV7-7|NA|NA|TRBJ2-2
CASSLGPQGLGELFF
>TRBV30|NA|NA|TRBJ1-6
CAWSRQVLSPLHF
>TRBV30|NA|NA|TRBJ1-2
CAWSRGYGYTF
>TRBV19|TRBD1|once|TRBJ1-2
CASSYGTGDYTF
>TRBV7-8|NA|NA|TRBJ1-4
CASSITYNEKLFF
>TRBV19|TRBD1|NA|TRBJ1-5
CASSIGGTVHQPQHF
>TRBV7-2|NA|NA|TRBJ1-2
CASSILNYGYTF
>TRBV2|TRBD1|NA|TRBJ1-4
CASVGDRGLNEKLFF
>TRBV6-1|NA|NA|TRBJ2-3
CASRRDFSTDTQYF
>TRBV9|NA|NA|NA
CASSSDSYEQYF
>TRBV21-1|NA|NA|TRBJ1-5
CASSKPGRVNQPQHF
>TRBV11-2|NA|NA|TRBJ2-2
CASSLLGVGRTGELFF
>TRBV2|TRBD2|NA|TRBJ2-1
CASRKLSGGVYNEQFF
>TRBV4-3|TRBD1|NA|TRBJ1-5
CASSARTGLNQPQHF
>TRBV9|TRBD1|few|TRBJ1-2
CASSAGQGVDGYTF
>TRBV10-3|TRBD1|once|TRBJ1-2
CAISESGGDGYTF
>TRBV7-2|TRBD1|NA|TRBJ1-5
CASTRDREQPQHF
>TRBV7-8|NA|NA|TRBJ2-1
CASSPSRGAIDEQFF
>TRBV6-1|TRBD1|once|TRBJ1-2
CASSEGTGQGVFYGYTF
>TRBV7-9|TRBD1|NA|TRBJ1-4
CASSLWGQGDEKLFF
>TRBV5-1|NA|NA|TRBJ2-1
CASSNGYNEQFF
>TRBV7-2|NA|few|TRBJ2-6
CASSEMPGANVLTF
>TRBV5-1|TRBD1|NA|TRBJ2-1
CASSTGQGDDEQFF
>TRBV27|TRBD1|NA|TRBJ1-4
CASSSPGQGHEKLFF
>TRBV5-4|TRBD2|once|TRBJ2-1
CASSSGGGLSYNEQFF
>TRBV5-4|NA|NA|TRBJ2-3
CASSFPGDTDTQYF
>TRBV5-1|TRBD2|NA|TRBJ2-3
CASSLGRTSGELTDTQYF
>TRBV5-1|TRBD1|NA|TRBJ1-2
CASSSGGQTGGNGYTF
>TRBV25-1|NA|NA|TRBJ2-1
CASTPVTGEGNEQFF
>TRBV25-1|TRBD1|NA|TRBJ2-4
CASSTTRDSPNIQYF
>TRBV10-3|TRBD2|NA|TRBJ2-5
CAVTSGGGETQYF
>TRBV19|TRBD2|NA|TRBJ2-3
CASSIAGLTDTQYF